This TCR beta chain was recorded in a study of T cell responses to AZD1222 COVID-19 vaccine. Study conclusions and caveats: Scientists sampled the repertoires only once the peak T cell response had passed.

TCRdb's table, derived via immunoSEQ multiplex PCR, lists solely in-frame clones and lacks some. The top ten clones hold 1% to 1.5% of a sample with approximately 100,000 clones, under 95% of them seen once. Comment on this clone: Its antigen is as yet unknown.

Germline V gene sequence: CDR1 MNHEY, CDR2 SVGAGI. V dropped 5 bases and J dropped 5 bases, with 10 bases sitting between them. This CDR3 has 14 amino acids. Sequences were derived from peripheral blood, sampled on day 0 of AZD1222 vaccination. The rearrangement joins TRBV6-5 to TRBJ1-6; D unclear. This receptor was obtained from an adult in good health. Written as DNA, the CDR3 is TGTGCCAGCAGTCGGACGAAGAATAATTCACCCCTCCACTTT. This translates into CASSRTKNNSPLHF.